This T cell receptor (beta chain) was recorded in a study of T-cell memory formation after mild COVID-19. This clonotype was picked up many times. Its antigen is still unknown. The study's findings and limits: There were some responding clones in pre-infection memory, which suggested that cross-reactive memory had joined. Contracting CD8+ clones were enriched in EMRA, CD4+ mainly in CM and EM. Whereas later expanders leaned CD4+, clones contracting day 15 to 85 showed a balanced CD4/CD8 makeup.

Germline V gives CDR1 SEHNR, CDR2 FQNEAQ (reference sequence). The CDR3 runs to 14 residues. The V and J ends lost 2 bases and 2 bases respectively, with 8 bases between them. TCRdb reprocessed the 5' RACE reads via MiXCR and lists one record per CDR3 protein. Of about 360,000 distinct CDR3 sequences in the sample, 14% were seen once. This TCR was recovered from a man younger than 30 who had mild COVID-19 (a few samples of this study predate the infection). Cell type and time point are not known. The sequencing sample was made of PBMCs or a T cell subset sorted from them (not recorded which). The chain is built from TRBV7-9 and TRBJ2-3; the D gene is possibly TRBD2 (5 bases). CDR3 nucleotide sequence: TGTGCCAGCAGCTTAACGGGGTCCACAGATACGCAGTATTTT. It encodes CASSLTGSTDTQYF. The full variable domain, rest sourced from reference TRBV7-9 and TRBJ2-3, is DTGVSQNPRHKITKRGQNVTFRCDPISEHNRLYWYRQTLGQGPEFLTYFQNEAQLEKSRLLSDRFSAERPKGSFSTLEIQRTEQGDSAMYLCASSLTGSTDTQYFGPGTRLTVL.